This T cell receptor beta chain was profiled in a study of glioma-infiltrating T cells after dendritic cell vaccination. The CDR3 sequence is 14 residues long. The germline gives CDR1 SQVTM, CDR2 ANQGSEA. Losses at the gene ends were 4 bases for V and 1 base for J; bases not matched to a gene: 2. Measured with immunoSEQ multiplex PCR; TCRdb has only the in-frame clones, and not every one. The profile shows some 87,000 clones, about 83% of them singletons. This TCR was sampled from a human donor with glioblastoma. The genes are TRBV29-1 and TRBJ2-2; TRBD1 matches at 8 bases. The source was blood, collected before dendritic cell vaccination. CDR3 sequence: CSVGDRRNTGELFF. In nucleotides, the CDR3 is TGCAGCGTTGGGGACAGGCGGAACACCGGGGAGCTGTTTTTT.